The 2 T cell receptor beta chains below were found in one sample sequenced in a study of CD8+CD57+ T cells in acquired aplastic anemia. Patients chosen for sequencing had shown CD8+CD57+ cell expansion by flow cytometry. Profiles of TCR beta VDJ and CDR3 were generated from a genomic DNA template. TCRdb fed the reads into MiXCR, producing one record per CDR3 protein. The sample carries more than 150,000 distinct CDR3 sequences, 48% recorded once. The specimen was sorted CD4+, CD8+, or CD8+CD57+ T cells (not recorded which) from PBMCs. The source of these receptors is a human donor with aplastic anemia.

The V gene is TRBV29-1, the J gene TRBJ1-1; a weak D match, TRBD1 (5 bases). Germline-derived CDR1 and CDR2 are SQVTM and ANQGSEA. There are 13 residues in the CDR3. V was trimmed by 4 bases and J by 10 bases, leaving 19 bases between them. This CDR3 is CSVVREDLRIAFF. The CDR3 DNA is TGCAGCGTTGTCAGGGAAGACCTGAGGATAGCTTTCTTT. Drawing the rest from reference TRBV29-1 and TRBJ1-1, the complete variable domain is SAVISQKPSRDICQRGTSLTIQCQVDSQVTMMFWYRQQPGQSLTLIATANQGSEATYESGFVIDKFPISRPNLTFSTLTVSNMSPEDSSIYLCSVVREDLRIAFFGQGTRLTVV.

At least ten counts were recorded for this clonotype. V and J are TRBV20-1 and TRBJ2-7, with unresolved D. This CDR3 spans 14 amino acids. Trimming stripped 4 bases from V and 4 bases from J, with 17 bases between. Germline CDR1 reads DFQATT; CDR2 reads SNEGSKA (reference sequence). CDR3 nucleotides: TGCAGTGCTAAAAGACCCGCAACCTTTTACGAGCAGTACTTC. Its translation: CSAKRPATFYEQYF.